The clone carrying this T cell receptor beta chain was seen a handful of times. Its antigen is as yet unknown. Different DNA sequences within this sample yield the same CDR3. CDR3 length equals 15 residues. The V gene lost 0 bases and the J gene lost 3 bases, with 11 bases spanning the gap. Germline V CDR1 and CDR2: ENHRY, SYGVKD. The record originates from a study of cytomegalovirus exposure and HLA in healthy donors. Study-level information: Researchers previously reported finding more than 100 million unique TCR beta sequences from approximately 200 million T cells. Findings of the study overall: Data from an earlier analysis indicated that most TCR beta V segments were productive either about 87% or about 30% of the time. The authors listed around 150 TCR beta chains as cytomegalovirus-associated.

Primers for the PCR totalled 60 Vbeta and 13 Jbeta. Authors' processing steps: Around 9.9 million shared chains were among the 60 million to 80 million unique TCR beta chains that a later analysis counted. Generated by immunoSEQ multiplex PCR, the TCRdb table keeps only in-frame clones and is missing some. That table gives V, J and clone size, and the DNA gave D and trimming. This table holds over 95,000 clones, more than 65% found once. This chain joins TRBV10-3 and TRBJ1-1; D is perhaps TRBD1 (5 bases). The TCR sequence derives from a man aged 40-50 years in good health and CMV-seropositive. The sample consisted of PBMCs. CDR3 protein: CAISESGGGDTEAFF. In DNA form, the CDR3 reads TGTGCCATCAGTGAGTCTGGGGGGGGAGACACTGAAGCTTTCTTT.